The clone carrying this T cell receptor beta chain was counted only a few times. Its antigen is currently unknown. A read error is possible here, since a much larger clone lies one base away. Germline V lookup: CDR1 SGHAT, CDR2 FQDESV (reference sequence). The CDR3 loop spans 14 amino acids. This sample stems from a study of T cells in Graves' hyperthyroidism and ophthalmopathy. General observations from the study: The model predicted ophthalmopathy a median around six months before onset. Most thyroid clonotypes expanded above 0.001 were also detected in blood.

TCR beta CDR3 sequences were amplified from RNA transcripts. The TCR CDR3 first-round RT-PCR relied on the HTBI primer set. A single record per CDR3 protein comes from TCRdb applying MiXCR to the multiplex PCR reads. The sample has 650,000 to 750,000 distinct CDR3 sequences; about 15% are singletons. The J gene is TRBJ1-1, the V gene TRBV11-1; D is ambiguous. The TCR originated in a woman aged 18-29 years with Graves' hyperthyroidism. Sequencing was carried out using blood. CDR3 bases: TGTGCCAGCGGCTTAGTAGGCGAGTACACTGAAGCTTTCTTT. This encodes CASGLVGEYTEAFF.